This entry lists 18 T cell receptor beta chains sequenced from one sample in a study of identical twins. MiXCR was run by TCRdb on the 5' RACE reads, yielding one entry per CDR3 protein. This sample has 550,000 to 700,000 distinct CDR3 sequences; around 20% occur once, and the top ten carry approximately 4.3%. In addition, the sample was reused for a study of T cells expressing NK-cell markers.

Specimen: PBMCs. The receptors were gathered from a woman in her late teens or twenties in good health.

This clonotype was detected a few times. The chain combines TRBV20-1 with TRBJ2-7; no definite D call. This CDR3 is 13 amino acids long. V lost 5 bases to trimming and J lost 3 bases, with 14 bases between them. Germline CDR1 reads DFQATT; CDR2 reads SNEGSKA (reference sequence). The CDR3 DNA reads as TGCAGTGCTCGGGCGAGCCATTACTACGAGCAGTACTTC. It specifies CSARASHYYEQYF.

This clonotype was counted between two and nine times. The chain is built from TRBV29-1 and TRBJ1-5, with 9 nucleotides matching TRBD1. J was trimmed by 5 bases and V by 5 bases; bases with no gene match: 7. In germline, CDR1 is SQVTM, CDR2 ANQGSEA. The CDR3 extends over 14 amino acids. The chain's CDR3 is CSVQVGQGYQPQHF. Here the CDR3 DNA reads TGCAGCGTTCAAGTTGGACAGGGGTATCAGCCCCAGCATTTT.

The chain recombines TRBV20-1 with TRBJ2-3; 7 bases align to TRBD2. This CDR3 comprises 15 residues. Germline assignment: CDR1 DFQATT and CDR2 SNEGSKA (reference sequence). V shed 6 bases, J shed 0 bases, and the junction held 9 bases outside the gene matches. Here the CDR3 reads CSALGGGSSTDTQYF. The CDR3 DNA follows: TGCAGTGCCCTAGGCGGGGGTTCTAGCACAGATACGCAGTATTTT.

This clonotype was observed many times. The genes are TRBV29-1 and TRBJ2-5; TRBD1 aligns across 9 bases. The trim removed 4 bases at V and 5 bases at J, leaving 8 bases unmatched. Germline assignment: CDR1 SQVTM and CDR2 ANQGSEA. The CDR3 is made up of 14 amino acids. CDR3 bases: TGCAGCGTTGTGATGGGACAGGGATCGGAGACCCAGTACTTC. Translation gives CSVVMGQGSETQYF.

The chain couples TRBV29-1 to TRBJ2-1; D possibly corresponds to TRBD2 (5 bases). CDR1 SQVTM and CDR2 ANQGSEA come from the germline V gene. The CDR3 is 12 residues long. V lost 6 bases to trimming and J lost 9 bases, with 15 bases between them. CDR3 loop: CSVWGVGGEQFF. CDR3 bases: TGCAGCGTCTGGGGAGTTGGTGGTGAGCAGTTCTTC.

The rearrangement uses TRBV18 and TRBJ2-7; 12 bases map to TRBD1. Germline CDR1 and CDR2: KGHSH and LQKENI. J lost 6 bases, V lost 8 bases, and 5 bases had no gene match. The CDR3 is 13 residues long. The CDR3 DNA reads TGTGCCAGCCCGGGACAGGGGGCTTCCGAGCAGTACTTC. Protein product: CASPGQGASEQYF. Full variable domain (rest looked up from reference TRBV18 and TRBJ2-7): NAGVMQNPRHLVRRRGQEARLRCSPMKGHSHVYWYRQLPEEGLKFMVYLQKENIIDESGMPKERFSAEFPKEGPSILRIQQVVRGDSAAYFCASPGQGASEQYFGPGTRLTVT.

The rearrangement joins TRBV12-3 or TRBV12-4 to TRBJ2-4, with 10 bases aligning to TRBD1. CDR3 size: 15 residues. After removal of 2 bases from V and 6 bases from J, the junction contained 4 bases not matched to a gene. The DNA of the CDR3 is TGTGCCAGCAGTTTATACCGGGACAGGGGAAACATTCAGTACTTC. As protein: CASSLYRDRGNIQYF.

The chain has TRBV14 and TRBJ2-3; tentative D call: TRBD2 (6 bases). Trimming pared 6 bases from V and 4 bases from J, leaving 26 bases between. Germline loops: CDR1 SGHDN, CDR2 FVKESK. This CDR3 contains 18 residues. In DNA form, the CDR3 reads TGTGCCAGCAGTTCGCATCTTGGGCGGGACCCCCCGTCAGATACGCAGTATTTT. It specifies CASSSHLGRDPPSDTQYF.

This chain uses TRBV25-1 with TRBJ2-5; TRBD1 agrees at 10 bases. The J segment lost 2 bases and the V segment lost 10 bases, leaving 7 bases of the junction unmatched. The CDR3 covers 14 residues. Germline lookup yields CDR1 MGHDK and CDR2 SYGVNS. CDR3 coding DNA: TGTGCCACCCTAAGACAGGGGGCTCAAGAGACCCAGTACTTC. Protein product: CATLRQGAQETQYF. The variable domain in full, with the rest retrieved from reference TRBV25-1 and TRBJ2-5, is EADIYQTPRYLVIGTGKKITLECSQTMGHDKMYWYQQDPGMELHLIHYSYGVNSTEKGDLSSESTVSRIRTEHFPLTLESARPSHTSQYLCATLRQGAQETQYFGPGTRLLVL.

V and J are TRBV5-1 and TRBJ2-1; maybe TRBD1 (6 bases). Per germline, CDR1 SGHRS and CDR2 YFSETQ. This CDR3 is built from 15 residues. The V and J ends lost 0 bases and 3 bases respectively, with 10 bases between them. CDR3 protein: CASSLDRADYNEQFF. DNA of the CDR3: TGCGCCAGCAGCTTGGACAGGGCGGACTACAATGAGCAGTTCTTC.

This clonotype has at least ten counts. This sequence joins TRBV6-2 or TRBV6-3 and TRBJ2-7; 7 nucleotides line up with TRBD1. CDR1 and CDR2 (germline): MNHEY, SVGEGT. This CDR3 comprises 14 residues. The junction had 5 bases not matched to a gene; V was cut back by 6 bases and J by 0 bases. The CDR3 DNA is TGTGCCAGCAGCTTAAGGGACAGCTCCTACGAGCAGTACTTC. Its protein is CASSLRDSSYEQYF.

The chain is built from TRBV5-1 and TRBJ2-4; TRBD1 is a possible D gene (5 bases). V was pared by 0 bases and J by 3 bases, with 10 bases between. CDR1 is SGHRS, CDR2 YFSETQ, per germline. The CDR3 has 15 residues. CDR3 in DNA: TGCGCCAGCAGCTTGGCTGGGGCCGGCAAAAACATTCAGTACTTC. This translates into CASSLAGAGKNIQYF.

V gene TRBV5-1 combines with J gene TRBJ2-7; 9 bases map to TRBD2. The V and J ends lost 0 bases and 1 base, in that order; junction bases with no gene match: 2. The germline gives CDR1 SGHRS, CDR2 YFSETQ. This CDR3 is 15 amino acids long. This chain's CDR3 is CASSLGGGESYEQYF. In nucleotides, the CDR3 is TGCGCCAGCAGCTTGGGCGGGGGGGAATCCTACGAGCAGTACTTC.

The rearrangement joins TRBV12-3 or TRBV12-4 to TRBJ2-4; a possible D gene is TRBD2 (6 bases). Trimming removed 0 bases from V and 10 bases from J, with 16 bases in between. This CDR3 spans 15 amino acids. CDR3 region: CASSLAGTLKGIQYF. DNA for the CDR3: TGTGCCAGCAGTTTAGCCGGGACTCTCAAAGGGATTCAGTACTTC.

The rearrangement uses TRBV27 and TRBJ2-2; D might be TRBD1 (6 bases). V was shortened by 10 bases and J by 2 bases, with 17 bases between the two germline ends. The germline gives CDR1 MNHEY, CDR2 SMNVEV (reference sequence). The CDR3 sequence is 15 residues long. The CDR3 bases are TGTGCCACCGCCGTTGGACAGTCTAACACCGGGGAGCTGTTTTTT. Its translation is CATAVGQSNTGELFF.

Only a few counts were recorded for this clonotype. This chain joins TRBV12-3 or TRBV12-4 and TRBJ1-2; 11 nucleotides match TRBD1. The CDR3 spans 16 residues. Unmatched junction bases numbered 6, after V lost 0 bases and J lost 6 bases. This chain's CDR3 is CASSLAGTGGRDGYTF. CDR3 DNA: TGTGCCAGCAGTTTAGCCGGGACAGGGGGTCGGGATGGCTACACCTTC.

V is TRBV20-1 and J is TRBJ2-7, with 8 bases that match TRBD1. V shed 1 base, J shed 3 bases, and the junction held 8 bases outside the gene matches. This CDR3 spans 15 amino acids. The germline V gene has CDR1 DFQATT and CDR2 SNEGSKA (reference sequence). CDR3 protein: CSARASTGVSYEQYF. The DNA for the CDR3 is TGCAGTGCTAGAGCCTCGACAGGGGTTAGCTACGAGCAGTACTTC.

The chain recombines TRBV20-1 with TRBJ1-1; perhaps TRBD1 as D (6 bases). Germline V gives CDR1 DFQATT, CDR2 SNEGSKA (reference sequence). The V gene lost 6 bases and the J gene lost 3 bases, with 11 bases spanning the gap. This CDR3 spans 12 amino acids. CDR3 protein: CSARGHYTEAFF. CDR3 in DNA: TGCAGTGCCCGGGGACACTACACTGAAGCTTTCTTT.